This TCR beta chain was sequenced during a study of OX40 agonist ivuxolimab in advanced cancers. The wider study: Patients were treated with intravenous ivuxolimab, dosed at 0.01 to 10 mg/kg and infused every 2 weeks.

Using immunoSEQ multiplex PCR, the repertoire was profiled, and TCRdb retains in-frame clones only, with some absent. The table has approximately 80,000 clones, about nine tenths seen once. V shed 10 bases and J shed 5 bases, with 24 bases lying between them. CDR3 size: 16 residues. Germline CDR1 reads ENHRY; CDR2 reads SYGVKD. The specimen was CD4+ or CD8+ T cells sorted from blood, collected in a trial of the OX40 agonist ivuxolimab. The chain recombines TRBV10-3 with TRBJ2-1; perhaps TRBD2 as D (5 bases). The receptor's source is an adult with an advanced solid tumor such as melanoma, head and neck, liver or kidney cancer. CDR3: CATKPTWLADNNEQFF. The CDR3, as DNA: TGTGCCACGAAGCCAACCTGGCTAGCTGATAACAATGAGCAGTTCTTC.